This T cell receptor beta chain was sequenced during a study of Tregs in tolerant kidney transplant recipients. Study-wide results and limits: Changing PCR primers prevented nucleotide comparison between some patients' samples. Biological reproducibility was not directly addressed, but technical replication error appeared minimal.

A note on this clone: The antigen remains undetermined. The read stops 3 residues short of the end of the CDR3; the missing end is completed from the germline J gene.

Germline CDR1 and CDR2: SEHNR and FQNEAQ (reference sequence). J gave up 7 bases and V 1 base, and 2 bases lay outside the gene matches. The CDR3 length is 14 residues. The method was immunoSEQ multiplex PCR; TCRdb's version includes in-frame clones alone and lacks a portion of them. The sample table includes roughly 5,500 clones. Related graft donors supplied nonmyeloablative bone marrow transplants, and mixed chimerism was transient. CD4+CD25+CD127- Tregs, CD4+CD25- non-Tregs, CD4 and CD8 cells were sorted. Here the sequenced sample was CD4+ T cells from blood (PBMCs), taken roughly 14 months after the transplant. The sequence was collected from a human patient who received a combined kidney and bone marrow transplant. The T cells may partly be graft donor cells. V is TRBV7-9 and J is TRBJ1-4; 8 bases fit TRBD1. CDR3 amino acids: CASSLGGTGEKLFF. The CDR3 bases that were read are TGTGCCAGCAGCTTAGGGGGGACAGGTGAAAAA.